The 20 T cell receptor beta chains below all came from one sample that was sequenced in a study of T cell repertoires in cytomegalovirus infection. From the reads, TCRdb called clonotypes with MiXCR, one entry per CDR3 protein. The sample carries over 250,000 distinct CDR3 sequences, 22% recorded once. Which antigens these TCRs recognize remains unknown. Material: cultured PBMCs, obtained from culture after CMV antigen stimulation. The receptors come from a human donor in good health (CMV status not recorded). Some clones in this sample may be carry-over from other donors' samples.

This chain uses TRBV10-3 with TRBJ1-1; D ambiguous. Trimming took 7 bases from V and 8 from J, leaving 11 bases between them. Germline CDR1 and CDR2: ENHRY and SYGVKD. The CDR3 has 11 amino acids. The CDR3 loop is CAIIFSPEAFF. The CDR3 nucleotides are TGTGCCATCATATTTAGTCCGGAAGCTTTCTTT.

A few counts support this clonotype. This chain connects TRBV7-2 to TRBJ1-2; no definite D call. Trimming stripped 0 bases from V and 4 bases from J, with 6 bases between. CDR3 length: 13 residues. CDR1 SGHTA and CDR2 FQGNSA come from the germline V gene. CDR3 nucleotides: TGTGCCAGCAGCTTAGCGGAGTTCTATGGCTACACCTTC. Amino acids: CASSLAEFYGYTF. Supplemented by reference TRBV7-2 and TRBJ1-2, the full variable domain reads GAGVSQSPSNKVTEKGKDVELRCDPISGHTALYWYRQSLGQGLEFLIYFQGNSAPDKSGLPSDRFSAERTGGSVSTLTIQRTQQEDSAVYLCASSLAEFYGYTFGSGTRLTVV.

This clonotype has a count of ten or more. V usage is TRBV7-2 and J usage is TRBJ2-2; D is unresolved. CDR1 is SGHTA, CDR2 FQGNSA, per germline. The CDR3 sequence is 13 residues long. Trimming left V 1 base short and J 6 bases short, with 6 bases between. CDR3 sequence reads: CASSLVPPGELFF. DNA for the CDR3: TGTGCCAGCAGCTTAGTCCCCCCCGGGGAGCTGTTTTTT.

This clonotype was observed a few times. V and J are TRBV7-2 and TRBJ2-1; 9 bases map to TRBD2. The CDR3 consists of 14 residues. V was pared by 4 bases and J by 7 bases, with 5 bases of the junction left unmatched. The germline V gene encodes CDR1 SGHTA and CDR2 FQGNSA. The CDR3 reads CASSSLAGSNEQFF. As DNA, the CDR3 is TGTGCCAGCAGCTCTCTAGCGGGATCGAATGAGCAGTTCTTC.

The sample holds a few counts of this clonotype. The chain recombines TRBV6-5 with TRBJ1-1; unclear D gene. This CDR3 is built from 14 residues. Germline values: CDR1 MNHEY, CDR2 SVGAGI. The ends were cut back, 3 bases at V and 0 bases at J, with 8 bases in the middle. CDR3 DNA sequence: TGTGCCAGCAGTTATAGGCTCATGAACACTGAAGCTTTCTTT. Translating gives CASSYRLMNTEAFF.

This clonotype has ten or more counts. The genes are TRBV7-9 and TRBJ1-1; D perhaps matches TRBD1 (5 bases). The CDR3 sequence is 13 residues long. V was shortened by 5 bases and J by 4 bases, with 11 bases between the two germline ends. Per germline, CDR1 SEHNR and CDR2 FQNEAQ (reference sequence). The CDR3 sequence: CASSQTVSTEAFF. In DNA, the CDR3 is TGTGCCAGCAGCCAGACAGTGAGCACTGAAGCTTTCTTT.

The V gene is TRBV7-9, the J gene TRBJ2-2, with 7 bases lining up with TRBD1. Germline V lookup: CDR1 SEHNR, CDR2 FQNEAQ (reference sequence). This CDR3 comprises 17 residues. V shed 5 bases and J 1 base; nucleotides not matched to a gene: 10. The CDR3 reads CASSDLDRAWNTGELFF. The CDR3 DNA reads TGTGCCAGCAGCGACCTAGACAGGGCCTGGAACACCGGGGAGCTGTTTTTT.

The chain joins TRBV5-5 to TRBJ2-7, with no clear D. The length of the CDR3 is 12 residues. The V gene's germline CDR1 is SGHKS and CDR2 YYEKEE (reference sequence). The V and J ends lost 4 bases and 3 bases respectively, with 8 bases between them. The CDR3 DNA is TGTGCCAGCAGCCTGAGCAACTACGAGCAGTACTTC. Its translation is CASSLSNYEQYF.

The J gene is TRBJ2-7, the V gene TRBV29-1; 8 nucleotides agree with TRBD1. The V segment lost 0 bases and the J segment 4 bases; nucleotides outside the gene matches: 11. Per the germline V gene, CDR1 is SQVTM and CDR2 is ANQGSEA. The CDR3 is made up of 16 amino acids. The CDR3 DNA reads as TGCAGCGTTGAAGATGGGCCGGACAGGGTGAGGTACGAGCAGTACGTC. Translated, it gives CSVEDGPDRVRYEQYV.

The gene calls are TRBV24-1 and TRBJ2-1; 11 bases align to TRBD2. Per the germline V gene, CDR1 is KGHDR and CDR2 is SFDVKD. Losses at the gene ends were 3 bases for V and 3 bases for J; bases not matched to a gene: 3. CDR3 size: 16 residues. This CDR3 is CATSDALAGGYNEQFF. CDR3 nucleotides: TGTGCCACCAGTGATGCCCTAGCGGGAGGCTACAATGAGCAGTTCTTC.

As regards this clonotype: This clone may be a read error of a much larger clone one base away. V is TRBV7-2 and J is TRBJ1-1, with 10 bases matching TRBD1. Germline CDR1 and CDR2: SGHTA and FQGNSA. Trimming at V came to 2 bases and at J to 6 bases, leaving 15 bases not matched to a gene. The CDR3 totals 18 residues. CDR3 residues: CASSLLALRQGASSEAFF. The CDR3 DNA is TGTGCCAGCAGCTTATTAGCCTTAAGACAGGGGGCGAGCTCTGAAGCTTTCTTT.

V gene TRBV4-2 combines with J gene TRBJ2-1, with D possibly TRBD2 on 7 matching bases. The V gene lost 0 bases and the J gene lost 0 bases, with 27 bases spanning the gap. Germline V gene lookup returns CDR1 LGHNA and CDR2 YNFKEQ. This CDR3 has 22 amino acids. CDR3 amino acids: CASSQDPIFGGLKSSSYNEQFF. The CDR3 bases are TGTGCCAGCAGCCAAGACCCCATCTTCGGGGGGCTGAAATCTAGCTCCTACAATGAGCAGTTCTTC.

The sample holds one count of this clonotype. The CDR3 loop reads CASSTQTVGTQYF. The CDR3 DNA follows: TGTGCCAGTAGTACCCAGACGGTCGGTACGCAGTATTTT. This sequence joins TRBV19 and TRBJ2-3; unclear D gene. The germline V gene encodes CDR1 LNHDA and CDR2 SQIVND (reference sequence). V was trimmed by 4 bases and J by 8 bases, leaving 13 bases between them. The CDR3 has 13 amino acids.

DNA of the CDR3: TGTGCCAGCAGTCCTCTGTCCCAGGGACAGTGGGCTAACTATGGCTACACCTTC. Translated: CASSPLSQGQWANYGYTF. The V and J genes are TRBV6-6 and TRBJ1-2; 7 bases agree with TRBD1. The CDR3 is 18 amino acids. The germline CDR1 and CDR2 sequences are MNHNY and SVGAGI (reference sequence). V shed 5 bases, J shed 0 bases, and the junction held 15 bases outside the gene matches.

The gene calls are TRBV11-1 and TRBJ1-6, with D possibly TRBD1 on 5 matching bases. Germline assignment: CDR1 SGHAT and CDR2 FQDESV (reference sequence). The V end lost 3 bases, the J end lost 4 bases, and 13 bases lay between the germline ends. The CDR3 totals 16 residues. CDR3 DNA: TGTGCCAGCAGCTTTAACGGGGCAGTATATAATTCACCCCTCCACTTT. Translation: CASSFNGAVYNSPLHF.

This clonotype was seen many times. The chain couples TRBV11-3 to TRBJ2-1; 11 nucleotides align to TRBD2. The CDR3 loop spans 16 amino acids. CDR1 SGHNT and CDR2 YENEEA come from the germline V gene. After removal of 2 bases from V and 8 bases from J, the junction contained 8 bases not matched to a gene. CDR3 amino acids: CASSLSLAGGFHEQFF. The CDR3 region has the DNA TGTGCCAGCAGCTTATCTCTAGCGGGAGGATTCCATGAGCAGTTCTTC.

V is TRBV15 and J is TRBJ1-1; maybe TRBD1 (5 bases). CDR1 and CDR2 (germline): LNHNV, YYDKDF (reference sequence). CDR3 length: 19 amino acids. Trimming shortened V by 0 bases and J by 0 bases, and 20 bases separated the two germline ends. The CDR3 DNA reads as TGTGCCACCAGCAGAGATCTTGCAGGTGCGGGGCGGGTGAACACTGAAGCTTTCTTT. Translation gives CATSRDLAGAGRVNTEAFF.

There are a few counts of this clonotype. The rearrangement links TRBV12-3 or TRBV12-4 to TRBJ2-1; TRBD2 aligns across 11 bases. V trimming: 3 bases; J trimming: 7 bases; junction bases outside the gene matches: 11. CDR3 length: 17 amino acids. Written as DNA, the CDR3 is TGTGCCAGCAGTTTCGAGTTTAGCGGGAGGGCCTGGAATGAGCAGTTCTTC. It translates to CASSFEFSGRAWNEQFF.

This clonotype was found a few times. The chain uses TRBV13 and TRBJ2-4; D is unclear. CDR1 is PRHDT and CDR2 is FYEKMQ in the germline V gene (reference sequence). V was clipped by 0 bases and J by 4 bases, with 4 bases between them. The CDR3 runs to 13 residues. The CDR3 spells CASSLGPKNIQYF. The DNA for the CDR3 is TGTGCCAGCAGCTTAGGTCCGAAAAACATTCAGTACTTC. The variable domain in full, completed from reference TRBV13 and TRBJ2-4, reads AAGVIQSPRHLIKEKRETATLKCYPIPRHDTVYWYQQGPGQDPQFLISFYEKMQSDKGSIPDRFSAQQFSDYHSELNMSSLELGDSALYFCASSLGPKNIQYFGAGTRLSVL.

This clonotype has at least ten counts. The rearrangement links TRBV28 to TRBJ1-5, with D perhaps TRBD1 (5 bases). Trimming took 0 bases from V and 4 from J, leaving 7 bases between them. The CDR3 covers 14 residues. The germline gives CDR1 MDHEN, CDR2 SYDVKM. In nucleotides, the CDR3 is TGTGCCAGCAGTTTATGGGGGGAGAATCAGCCCCAGCATTTT. Protein product: CASSLWGENQPQHF.